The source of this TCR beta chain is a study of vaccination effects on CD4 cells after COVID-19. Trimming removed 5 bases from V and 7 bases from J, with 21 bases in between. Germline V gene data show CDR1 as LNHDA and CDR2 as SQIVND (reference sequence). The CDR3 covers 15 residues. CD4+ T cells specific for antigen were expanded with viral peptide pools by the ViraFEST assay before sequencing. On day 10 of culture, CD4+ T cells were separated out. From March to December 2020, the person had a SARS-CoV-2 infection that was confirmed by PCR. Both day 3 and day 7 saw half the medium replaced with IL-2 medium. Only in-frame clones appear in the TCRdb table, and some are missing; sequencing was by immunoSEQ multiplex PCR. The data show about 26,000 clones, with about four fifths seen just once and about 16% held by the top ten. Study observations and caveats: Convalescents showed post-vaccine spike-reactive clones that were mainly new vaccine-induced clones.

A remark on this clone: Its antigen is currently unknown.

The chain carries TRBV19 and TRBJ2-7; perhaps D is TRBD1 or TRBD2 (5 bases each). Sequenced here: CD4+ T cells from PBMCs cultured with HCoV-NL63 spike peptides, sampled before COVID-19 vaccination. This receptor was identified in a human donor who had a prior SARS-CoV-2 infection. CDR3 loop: CASSPRDAIGVEQYF. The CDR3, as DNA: TGTGCCAGTAGTCCCAGGGACGCCATTGGGGTGGAGCAGTACTTC.